The present entry profiles one T cell receptor beta chain with its context. Study processing details: Using reference gene primer amplification, nucleated cell counts were estimated. This table comes from immunoSEQ multiplex PCR, and its TCRdb copy is limited to in-frame clones, with some not included. That table gives V, J and clone size, and the DNA gave D and trimming. The data hold roughly 100,000 clones, with 78% observed a single time. The data are from a study of blood T cell repertoires in COVID-19. Study context: Italy, Spain and the United States were the sources of the convalescent and acute COVID-19 samples. The analysed material was cDNA or gDNA that came from T cells, B-cell-depleted T cells, or PBMCs.

Germline loops: CDR1 SGHRS, CDR2 YFSETQ. CDR3 size: 16 residues. With V trimmed by 3 bases and J by 4 bases, 9 bases remained unmatched. V usage is TRBV5-1 and J usage is TRBJ2-2; TRBD1 matches at 7 bases. The sequenced sample was peripheral blood. The origin of this receptor is a man between 60 and 70 years old with active or convalescent COVID-19. The CDR3 nucleotides read TGCGCCAGCAGCTCGATCCCGACAGGGACCACCGGGGAGCTGTTTTTT. Protein product: CASSSIPTGTTGELFF.